This entry lists 21 T cell receptor beta chains sequenced from one sample in a study of T cell responses to AZD1222 COVID-19 vaccine. Sequencing used immunoSEQ multiplex PCR; TCRdb keeps in-frame clones, though not all of them. The top ten hold roughly 19% of the sample, which has about 57,000 clones, 65% to 90% seen once. The sequenced sample was peripheral blood, obtained on day 0 of AZD1222 vaccination. The receptors shown here come from an adult in good health.

This clone was counted between two and nine times. The V gene is TRBV11-3, the J gene TRBJ2-2; the D is unclear. The germline V gene has CDR1 SGHNT and CDR2 YENEEA. Between the trimmed V and J ends, which lost 2 bases and 5 bases, there was a span of 3 bases. The CDR3 contains 12 residues. CDR3 DNA sequence: TGTGCCAGCAGCTTAAAAACCGGGGAGCTGTTTTTT. Protein product: CASSLKTGELFF.

The V and J genes are TRBV6-5 and TRBJ1-5; perhaps TRBD1 as D (6 bases). This CDR3 has 15 residues. Trimming removed 6 bases at V and 0 bases at J, with 12 bases between. Germline loops: CDR1 MNHEY, CDR2 SVGAGI. CDR3 in amino acids: CASRPRGYSNQPQHF. The CDR3 DNA follows: TGTGCCAGCAGGCCCAGGGGTTATAGCAATCAGCCCCAGCATTTT.

The chain has TRBV6-5 and TRBJ1-2; maybe TRBD1 (6 bases). This CDR3 comprises 13 residues. Germline CDR1 MNHEY, CDR2 SVGAGI. Trimming cost V 0 bases and J 9 bases, with 11 bases left between them. The CDR3 region has the DNA TGTGCCAGCAGTTACTCGACAGGTGGGAGCTACACCTTC. It yields the protein CASSYSTGGSYTF.

This clone has just a few counts. The chain uses TRBV6-5 and TRBJ1-5; the D is unclear. The V end lost 7 bases, the J end lost 7 bases, and 17 bases lay between the germline ends. Germline V gene data show CDR1 as MNHEY and CDR2 as SVGAGI. There are 14 residues in the CDR3. The CDR3 DNA sequence: TGTGCCAGCACCCCCTGGACGGGAGGGCAGCCCCAGCATTTT. Its protein is CASTPWTGGQPQHF.

The rearrangement joins TRBV6-5 to TRBJ2-7; possibly TRBD2 for D (7 bases). The V end lost 0 bases, the J end lost 6 bases, and 15 bases lay between the germline ends. The CDR3 runs 15 residues. Germline CDR1 and CDR2: MNHEY and SVGAGI. CDR3 sequence reads: CASSYSSRGAGEQYF. The CDR3 DNA sequence: TGTGCCAGCAGTTACTCTTCTCGGGGGGCGGGCGAGCAGTACTTC.

CDR3 nucleotide sequence: TGTGCCAGCAGCTTGTGGCAAAACAATCAGCCCCAGCATTTT. Amino acids: CASSLWQNNQPQHF. The genes are TRBV5-4 and TRBJ1-5; D is uncertain. Germline V gene data show CDR1 as SGHNT and CDR2 as YYREEE (reference sequence). V lost 1 base, J lost 3 bases, and 8 bases lay in between. This CDR3 region has 14 residues.

The V call is TRBV28, the J call TRBJ1-1, with D tentatively TRBD1 (6 bases). Trimming pared 6 bases from V and 4 bases from J, leaving 6 bases between. The germline V gene has CDR1 MDHEN and CDR2 SYDVKM. The CDR3 runs to 11 residues. The chain's CDR3 is CASRQGTEAFF. CDR3 in DNA: TGTGCCAGCAGACAGGGCACTGAAGCTTTCTTT.

This clone was observed a single time. V gene TRBV5-1 combines with J gene TRBJ2-6, with 12 bases that match TRBD1. The CDR3 is 18 amino acids. Germline V gives CDR1 SGHRS, CDR2 YFSETQ. V lost 4 bases, J lost 0 bases, and 5 bases stayed unmatched. CDR3 DNA sequence: TGCGCCAGCAGCCGGGACAGGGGGCCATTCTCTGGGGCCAACGTCCTGACTTTC. Its translation is CASSRDRGPFSGANVLTF.

The chain carries TRBV10-3 and TRBJ1-1, with 7 bases lining up with TRBD1. The CDR3 contains 16 residues. Germline loops: CDR1 ENHRY, CDR2 SYGVKD. With V trimmed by 10 bases and J by 2 bases, 16 bases remained unmatched. CDR3 loop: CASALRPGQKNTEAFF. The CDR3 nucleotides read TGTGCCAGCGCTCTCCGACCGGGACAGAAAAACACTGAAGCTTTCTTT.

This chain links TRBV5-1 with TRBJ2-3, with 9 bases identical to TRBD1. The trim removed 1 base at V and 4 bases at J, leaving 4 bases unmatched. The germline V gene encodes CDR1 SGHRS and CDR2 YFSETQ. The CDR3 spans 15 residues. The CDR3 spells CASSLRGTGPDTQYF. CDR3 nucleotide sequence: TGCGCCAGCAGCTTGAGGGGGACAGGGCCAGATACGCAGTATTTT. Full variable domain (rest looked up from reference TRBV5-1 and TRBJ2-3): KAGVTQTPRYLIKTRGQQVTLSCSPISGHRSVSWYQQTPGQGLQFLFEYFSETQRNKGNFPGRFSGRQFSNSRSEMNVSTLELGDSALYLCASSLRGTGPDTQYFGPGTRLTVL.

The chain combines TRBV12-3 or TRBV12-4 with TRBJ1-1, with unresolved D. The V and J ends lost 6 bases and 0 bases respectively, with 8 bases between them. This CDR3 contains 13 residues. In DNA form, the CDR3 reads TGTGCCAGCAGCCGTGTTATGAACACTGAAGCTTTCTTT. It translates to CASSRVMNTEAFF.

This chain uses TRBV2 with TRBJ1-2; D is perhaps TRBD1 (6 bases). CDR3 length equals 14 residues. Germline V CDR1 and CDR2: SNHLY, FYNNEI. Trimming shortened V by 2 bases and J by 2 bases, and 9 bases separated the two germline ends. CDR3 region: CASSESGANYGYTF. For the CDR3, the DNA is TGTGCCAGCAGTGAATCGGGGGCGAACTATGGCTACACCTTC.

This chain uses TRBV7-3 with TRBJ1-2; D is undetermined. Germline loops: CDR1 SGHTA, CDR2 FQGTGA. The V end was cut by 4 bases, the J end by 8 bases, with 14 bases between. This CDR3 comprises 13 residues. The CDR3 here is CASSSDPRGGYTF. The CDR3 DNA reads as TGTGCCAGCAGCTCGGACCCTCGCGGGGGCTACACCTTC.

The V gene is TRBV11-2, the J gene TRBJ1-4; no clear D gene. V lost 5 bases and J 3 bases, leaving 10 bases between the germline ends. From germline, CDR1 is SGHAT and CDR2 FQNNGV. The CDR3 length is 14 residues. CDR3 coding DNA: TGTGCCAGCAGCCCGCGGACGGCTAATGAAAAACTGTTTTTT. This codes for CASSPRTANEKLFF.

This chain links TRBV5-1 with TRBJ1-2; TRBD1 is a possible D gene (5 bases). Per germline, CDR1 SGHRS and CDR2 YFSETQ. This CDR3 is 12 amino acids long. V gave up 4 bases and J gave up 7 bases, with 11 bases separating them. CDR3 amino acids: CASSPGGSGYTF. DNA of the CDR3: TGCGCCAGCAGCCCCGGGGGAAGTGGCTACACCTTC.

DNA for the CDR3: TGTGCCAGCAGTTTAATTAGAAACACCATATATTTT. This codes for CASSLIRNTIYF. The V and J genes are TRBV12-3 or TRBV12-4 and TRBJ1-3; unclear D gene. Trimming removed 2 bases from V and 5 bases from J, with 4 bases in between. This CDR3 spans 12 amino acids.

This rearrangement joins TRBV19 to TRBJ2-3; 11 nucleotides line up with TRBD2. The V gene's germline CDR1 is LNHDA and CDR2 SQIVND (reference sequence). V was clipped by 7 bases and J by 2 bases; unmatched bases: 5. The CDR3 totals 15 residues. CDR3 residues: CASKPLAGDTDTQYF. CDR3 DNA: TGTGCCAGTAAGCCACTAGCGGGGGACACAGATACGCAGTATTTT.

The chain has TRBV18 and TRBJ1-5, with 8 bases that match TRBD1. V shed 3 bases and J 6 bases; nucleotides not matched to a gene: 7. This CDR3 contains 15 residues. Germline lookup yields CDR1 KGHSH and CDR2 LQKENI. CDR3 nucleotides: TGTGCCAGCTCACCGACGACAGGGGAAACTCAGCCCCAGCATTTT. Protein: CASSPTTGETQPQHF.

The V call is TRBV2, the J call TRBJ1-2, with 11 positions matching TRBD1. Germline lookup yields CDR1 SNHLY and CDR2 FYNNEI. This CDR3 has 20 amino acids. The ends lost 4 bases at V and 3 bases at J; junction bases unmatched: 19. The CDR3 nucleotides read TGTGCCAGCAGTGTTTGGAAAATATGGGACAGGGGGTCGGATGACTATGGCTACACCTTC. It codes for CASSVWKIWDRGSDDYGYTF.

The gene calls are TRBV6-5 and TRBJ2-7; D perhaps matches TRBD2 (5 bases). CDR1 is MNHEY, CDR2 SVGAGI, per germline. Trimming took off 8 bases at V and 3 bases at J, with 14 bases between the two ends. This CDR3 comprises 13 residues. The CDR3 nucleotides are TGTGCCAGCTCTTGGTCTAGCCGCTACGAGCAGTACTTC. Its protein product is CASSWSSRYEQYF.

This clone has a single count. This rearrangement joins TRBV6-2 or TRBV6-3 to TRBJ1-3; tentatively, D is TRBD1 (5 bases). Germline CDR1 reads MNHEY; CDR2 reads SVGEGT. CDR3 length: 15 amino acids. Trimming took off 5 bases at V and 2 bases at J, with 13 bases between the two ends. The CDR3 region is CASSRPGTTGNTIYF. Here the CDR3 DNA reads TGTGCCAGCAGTCGCCCAGGGACCACTGGAAACACCATATATTTT.